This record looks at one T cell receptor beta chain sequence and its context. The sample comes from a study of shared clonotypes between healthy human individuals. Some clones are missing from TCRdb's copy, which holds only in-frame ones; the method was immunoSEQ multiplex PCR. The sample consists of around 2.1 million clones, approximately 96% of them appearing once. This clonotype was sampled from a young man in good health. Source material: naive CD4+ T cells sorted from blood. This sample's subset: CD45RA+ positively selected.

CDR3 bases: TGCGCCAGCAGCTTGGGAGGGACTCAGAATCAGCCCCAGCATTTT. Translating it yields CASSLGGTQNQPQHF. The chain couples TRBV5-1 to TRBJ1-5; possible D gene TRBD1, 5 bases. This CDR3 comprises 15 residues. V was shortened by 0 bases and J by 4 bases, with 11 bases between the two germline ends. The V gene's germline CDR1 is SGHRS and CDR2 YFSETQ.